One sample yielded the 10 T cell receptor beta chains listed below, sequenced in a study of shared clonotypes between healthy human individuals. The table came from immunoSEQ multiplex PCR; TCRdb's copy has only in-frame clones and leaves some out. The sample carries approximately 2.3 million clones, approximately 93% recorded once. Sample: naive CD4+ T cells from PBMCs. Sample subset: CD45RA+ positively selected. All receptors come from a man aged 18-30 years in good health. Some clones in this sample may be carry-over from other donors' samples.

CDR3 nucleotides: TGCGCCAGCAGCCTGACTAGCGGGACGCACAATGAGCAGTTCTTC. Its translation: CASSLTSGTHNEQFF. This rearrangement joins TRBV4-3 to TRBJ2-1; 11 nucleotides line up with TRBD2. The CDR3 runs to 15 residues. The V segment lost 4 bases and the J segment 5 bases; nucleotides outside the gene matches: 4. Germline CDR1 and CDR2: LGHNA and YSLEER.

This rearrangement joins TRBV18 to TRBJ1-4, with D unclear. The CDR3 runs 14 residues. The V gene's germline CDR1 is KGHSH and CDR2 LQKENI. Trimming took 3 bases from V and 8 from J, leaving 13 bases between them. The CDR3 DNA reads TGTGCCAGCTCACCGGTTATGACCCTGGAAAAACTGTTTTTT. This sequence encodes CASSPVMTLEKLFF. The variable domain in full, with the rest retrieved from reference TRBV18 and TRBJ1-4, is NAGVMQNPRHLVRRRGQEARLRCSPMKGHSHVYWYRQLPEEGLKFMVYLQKENIIDESGMPKERFSAEFPKEGPSILRIQQVVRGDSAAYFCASSPVMTLEKLFFGSGTQLSVL.

J is TRBJ2-5 and V is TRBV9; 14 positions agree with TRBD2. The J segment lost 5 bases and the V segment lost 3 bases, leaving 3 bases of the junction unmatched. The germline V gene encodes CDR1 SGDLS and CDR2 YYNGEE. CDR3 length equals 15 residues. The CDR3 is CASSETSGRGETQYF. The CDR3 DNA is TGTGCCAGCAGCGAGACTAGCGGGAGGGGTGAGACCCAGTACTTC.

This sequence joins TRBV28 and TRBJ2-7; tentative D call: TRBD2 (5 bases). Germline V CDR1 and CDR2: MDHEN, SYDVKM. Trimming removed 2 bases from V and 3 bases from J, with 14 bases in between. The CDR3 loop spans 15 amino acids. DNA of the CDR3: TGTGCCAGCAGTTTACCGTTGGGAAGCGGCTACGAGCAGTACTTC. This gives the protein CASSLPLGSGYEQYF.

V is TRBV5-1 and J is TRBJ2-7, with D perhaps matching TRBD2 (7 bases). The CDR3 is 14 amino acids. Germline CDR1 and CDR2: SGHRS and YFSETQ. Deletions cut 5 bases from V and 4 bases from J, with 16 bases between. As DNA, the CDR3 is TGCGCCAGCAGGGGGGCAGGCGGGAGATACGAGCAGTACTTC. Its protein product is CASRGAGGRYEQYF.

The chain links TRBV5-1 to TRBJ1-5; D is undetermined. Germline V gives CDR1 SGHRS, CDR2 YFSETQ. The CDR3 is made up of 15 amino acids. Trimming removed 0 bases at V and 6 bases at J, with 13 bases between. CDR3 in amino acids: CASSLAGQIGQPQHF. CDR3 nucleotides: TGCGCCAGCAGCTTGGCAGGTCAGATCGGTCAGCCCCAGCATTTT.

This chain joins TRBV28 and TRBJ2-7; 7 nucleotides align to TRBD2. Germline CDR1 reads MDHEN; CDR2 reads SYDVKM. This CDR3 is built from 15 residues. J was trimmed by 0 bases and V by 7 bases; bases with no gene match: 9. This CDR3 reads CASTLGGAISYEQYF. DNA for the CDR3: TGTGCCAGCACCCTGGGAGGGGCCATCTCCTACGAGCAGTACTTC.

The rearrangement joins TRBV7-8 to TRBJ2-3; no definite D call. The CDR3 has 15 residues. CDR1 SGHVS and CDR2 FQNEAQ come from the germline V gene. The V end was cut by 1 base, the J end by 2 bases, with 10 bases between. The CDR3 DNA reads as TGTGCCAGCAGCTTAGGGCTAGAATACACAGATACGCAGTATTTT. The encoded protein is CASSLGLEYTDTQYF.

The chain uses TRBV5-1 and TRBJ2-7; D gene uncertain. Per germline, CDR1 SGHRS and CDR2 YFSETQ. The CDR3 has 13 amino acids. The V gene lost 4 bases and the J gene lost 6 bases, with 14 bases spanning the gap. The CDR3 loop is CASSPLTSSEQYF. The CDR3, as DNA: TGCGCCAGCAGCCCTCTGACCTCCAGCGAGCAGTACTTC.

The chain combines TRBV5-1 with TRBJ2-2, with TRBD1 matching 7 bases. The CDR3 totals 13 residues. Per germline, CDR1 SGHRS and CDR2 YFSETQ. The ends lost 4 bases at V and 10 bases at J; junction bases unmatched: 7. In nucleotides, the CDR3 is TGCGCCAGCAGCGACCTCGGGACAGTGGAGCTGTTTTTT. This codes for CASSDLGTVELFF.